Listed here is a single TCR beta chain. The CDR3 has 13 amino acids. Losses at the gene ends were 7 bases for V and 7 bases for J; bases not matched to a gene: 7. Germline V gene data show CDR1 as MNHEY and CDR2 as SVGAGI. The record originates from a study of shared clonotypes between healthy human individuals. Only in-frame clones appear in the TCRdb table, and some are missing; sequencing was by immunoSEQ multiplex PCR. Here the sample spans 2,500,000 or so clones, around 94% being singletons. The specimen sequenced was naive CD4+ T cells sorted from blood. As for subset: CD45RA+ positively selected. The chain links TRBV6-5 to TRBJ2-1; TRBD2 agrees at 7 bases. The source of this sequence is a man younger than 35 in good health. The CDR3 region has the DNA TGTGCCAGCACCTATCCCGGGGGGAATGAGCAGTTCTTC. Protein sequence: CASTYPGGNEQFF.